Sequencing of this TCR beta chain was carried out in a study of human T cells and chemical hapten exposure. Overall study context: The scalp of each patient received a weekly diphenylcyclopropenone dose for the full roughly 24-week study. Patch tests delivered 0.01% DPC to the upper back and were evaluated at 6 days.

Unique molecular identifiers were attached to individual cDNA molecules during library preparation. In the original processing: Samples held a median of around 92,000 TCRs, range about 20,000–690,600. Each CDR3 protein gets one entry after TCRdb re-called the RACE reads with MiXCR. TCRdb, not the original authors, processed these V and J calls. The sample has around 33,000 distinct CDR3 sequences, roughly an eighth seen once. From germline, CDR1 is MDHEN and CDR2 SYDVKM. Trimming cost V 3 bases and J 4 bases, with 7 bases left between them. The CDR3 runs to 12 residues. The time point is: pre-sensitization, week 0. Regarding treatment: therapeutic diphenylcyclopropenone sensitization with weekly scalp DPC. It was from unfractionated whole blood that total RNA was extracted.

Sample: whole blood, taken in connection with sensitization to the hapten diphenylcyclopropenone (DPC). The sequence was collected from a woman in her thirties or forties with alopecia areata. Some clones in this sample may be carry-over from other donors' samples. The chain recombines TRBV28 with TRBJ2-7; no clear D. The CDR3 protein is CASSFLGYEQYF. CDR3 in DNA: TGTGCCAGCAGTTTTTTGGGGTACGAGCAGTACTTC.